The 28 T cell receptor beta chains below were found in one sample sequenced in a study of response to subunit inactivated influenza vaccine. TCRdb itself ran the RT-PCR reads through MiXCR, one entry per CDR3 protein. The profile shows about 570,000 distinct CDR3 sequences, 10% to 12% of them singletons. This sample also belongs to another study, concerning T cells expressing NK-cell markers. That source adds: TCR beta cDNA was generated via 5'RACE template switching incorporating UMIs.

The sample consisted of PBMCs from blood, taken on the day of vaccination. All receptors come from a middle-aged man who received an inactivated influenza vaccine.

The chain has TRBV7-9 and TRBJ1-2; D remains ambiguous. Germline CDR1 reads SEHNR; CDR2 reads FQNEAQ (reference sequence). The CDR3 contains 14 residues. With 7 bases removed from V and 2 bases from J, the gap between germline ends came to 14 bases. CDR3 loop: CASTPGGGNYGYTF. In DNA, the CDR3 is TGTGCCAGCACCCCTGGAGGAGGGAACTATGGCTACACCTTC.

This clonotype was seen more than once but under ten times. The chain combines TRBV6-4 with TRBJ2-6; D could derive from TRBD1 or TRBD2 (5 bases each). The V end was cut by 4 bases, the J end by 4 bases, with 11 bases between. The CDR3 sequence is 15 residues long. Looked up from germline, CDR1 is MRHNA and CDR2 is SNTAGT. This chain's CDR3 is CASSGGGPGANVLTF. The CDR3 bases are TGTGCCAGCAGTGGGGGCGGGCCCGGGGCCAACGTCCTGACTTTC.

This clonotype was seen only a few times. The chain uses TRBV6-2 or TRBV6-3 and TRBJ1-3; D remains ambiguous. V was clipped by 7 bases and J by 0 bases, with 13 bases between them. Per germline, CDR1 MNHEY and CDR2 SVGEGT. This CDR3 has 15 residues. In nucleotides, the CDR3 is TGTGCCAGCACGAGTCCCCGTCTCTCTGGAAACACCATATATTTT. It encodes CASTSPRLSGNTIYF.

V usage is TRBV12-3 or TRBV12-4 and J usage is TRBJ2-2; D not resolved. This CDR3 is 13 amino acids long. Trimming pared 3 bases from V and 6 bases from J, leaving 8 bases between. CDR3 DNA sequence: TGTGCCAGCAGTTTCTCGGAAGCCGGGGAGCTGTTTTTT. Residues: CASSFSEAGELFF.

The V gene is TRBV20-1, the J gene TRBJ2-5, with a tentative D call TRBD1 (6 bases). CDR1 is DFQATT and CDR2 is SNEGSKA in the germline V gene (reference sequence). V was shortened by 5 bases and J by 5 bases, with 12 bases between the two germline ends. The CDR3 extends over 12 amino acids. The CDR3 sequence is CSAGLRGETQYF. The CDR3, as DNA: TGCAGTGCTGGGTTGAGGGGGGAGACCCAGTACTTC.

This clonotype was recorded at least ten times. The CDR3 region has the DNA TGTGCCACCAGTGATTTCAGCCTAGTGACACTACAAGAGACCCAGTACTTC. Protein: CATSDFSLVTLQETQYF. The rearrangement joins TRBV24-1 to TRBJ2-5; D is undetermined. The CDR3 has 17 residues. Per germline, CDR1 KGHDR and CDR2 SFDVKD. V was cut by 1 base and J by 2 bases, with 16 bases left in between.

The chain is built from TRBV7-2 and TRBJ2-2; 8 positions agree with TRBD1. Germline loops: CDR1 SGHTA, CDR2 FQGNSA. CDR3 length: 16 residues. With V trimmed by 0 bases and J by 4 bases, 4 bases remained unmatched. The CDR3 protein is CASSLAGQGATGELFF. The CDR3 bases are TGTGCCAGCAGCTTAGCCGGACAGGGCGCCACCGGGGAGCTGTTTTTT.

The rearrangement links TRBV29-1 to TRBJ2-1; D may be TRBD1 (6 bases). The length of the CDR3 is 14 residues. Germline CDR1 reads SQVTM; CDR2 reads ANQGSEA. Trimming cost V 7 bases and J 8 bases, with 21 bases left between them. This CDR3 reads CSGRDTGVLDEQFF. DNA for the CDR3: TGCAGCGGCCGGGACACGGGCGTACTGGATGAGCAGTTCTTC.

This clonotype has only one observation. The genes are TRBV12-3 or TRBV12-4 and TRBJ2-1, with D perhaps given as TRBD1 or TRBD2 (7 bases each). The CDR3 sequence is 14 residues long. The germline V and J ends were trimmed by 5 bases and 10 bases, with 18 bases remaining between them. The CDR3 here is CASSPRPRGGEQFF. The CDR3 DNA follows: TGTGCCAGCAGTCCCCGACCCAGGGGGGGAGAGCAGTTCTTC.

This clonotype was counted only a few times. J is TRBJ2-7 and V is TRBV5-1, with a weak D call TRBD2 (6 bases). This CDR3 contains 15 residues. Germline V gene data show CDR1 as SGHRS and CDR2 as YFSETQ. Between the trimmed V and J ends, which lost 4 bases and 6 bases, there was a span of 20 bases. Here the CDR3 DNA reads TGCGCCAGCAGCCCCCGACCGGACTCCGGGGGCGAGCAGTACTTC. This gives the protein CASSPRPDSGGEQYF.

This clonotype showed up just a few times. The chain is built from TRBV7-2 and TRBJ2-5, with 8 bases lining up with TRBD2. Unmatched junction bases numbered 10, after V lost 2 bases and J lost 5 bases. The germline CDR1 and CDR2 sequences are SGHTA and FQGNSA. This CDR3 is 16 amino acids long. DNA of the CDR3: TGTGCCAGCAGCTTATATAGCGGGACGTTTCGGGAGACCCAGTACTTC. Amino acids: CASSLYSGTFRETQYF.

A few counts support this clonotype. The V gene is TRBV12-5, the J gene TRBJ1-2; D might be TRBD1 (5 bases). With 2 bases removed from V and 1 base from J, the gap between germline ends came to 11 bases. This CDR3 spans 15 amino acids. Germline V gives CDR1 LGHNT, CDR2 FRNRAP. The CDR3 DNA is TGTGCTAGTGGTTTGCCCGGGACGGGTAACTATGGCTACACCTTC. This codes for CASGLPGTGNYGYTF.

The chain joins TRBV5-1 to TRBJ2-3; TRBD1 matches 7 bases. The CDR3 is 15 amino acids. Looked up from germline, CDR1 is SGHRS and CDR2 is YFSETQ. The ends lost 6 bases at V and 3 bases at J; junction bases unmatched: 10. CDR3 nucleotide sequence: TGCGCCAGCAATCAGGTCAGGGGGTTGACAGATACGCAGTATTTT. This codes for CASNQVRGLTDTQYF.

This clonotype has just a few counts. The chain employs TRBV5-1 and TRBJ2-2, with 8 nucleotides matching TRBD1. The germline CDR1 and CDR2 sequences are SGHRS and YFSETQ. Germline trimming cut 3 bases from V and 6 bases from J; bases unmatched to any gene: 13. The CDR3 consists of 17 residues. The CDR3 DNA reads TGCGCCAGCAGCTCCCACCCAGGGGGCGCATTGGCCGGGGAGCTGTTTTTT. Translating gives CASSSHPGGALAGELFF.

The J gene is TRBJ2-7, the V gene TRBV29-1, with D possibly matching TRBD1 (7 bases). In germline, CDR1 is SQVTM, CDR2 ANQGSEA. V lost 6 bases to trimming and J lost 8 bases, with 17 bases between them. The CDR3 consists of 12 residues. CDR3 residues: CSVALSGGKQYF. In DNA form, the CDR3 reads TGCAGCGTCGCGCTCTCAGGGGGGAAGCAGTACTTC.

The chain is built from TRBV7-2 and TRBJ2-7; TRBD2 agrees at 8 bases. Looked up from germline, CDR1 is SGHTA and CDR2 is FQGNSA. V shed 5 bases, J shed 2 bases, and the junction held 11 bases outside the gene matches. The CDR3 extends over 16 amino acids. The CDR3 protein is CASSLPSGPRPYEQYF. In DNA, the CDR3 is TGTGCCAGCAGCCTACCTAGCGGGCCTAGGCCCTACGAGCAGTACTTC. The entire variable domain, with the rest obtained from reference TRBV7-2 and TRBJ2-7, is as follows: GAGVSQSPSNKVTEKGKDVELRCDPISGHTALYWYRQSLGQGLEFLIYFQGNSAPDKSGLPSDRFSAERTGGSVSTLTIQRTQQEDSAVYLCASSLPSGPRPYEQYFGPGTRLTVT.

There are many counts of this clonotype. This rearrangement joins TRBV4-1 to TRBJ2-7; 8 bases are a match to TRBD1. The V segment lost 1 base and the J segment 0 bases; nucleotides outside the gene matches: 2. The CDR3 is 15 residues long. Germline V lookup: CDR1 MGHRA, CDR2 YSYEKL. The CDR3 DNA is TGCGCCAGCAGCCAAGCAACAGGGGGCTCCTACGAGCAGTACTTC. This encodes CASSQATGGSYEQYF.

This clonotype has more than one count but fewer than ten. The chain joins TRBV28 to TRBJ2-2; D gene ambiguous. This CDR3 comprises 18 residues. Germline-derived CDR1 and CDR2 are MDHEN and SYDVKM. Trimming shortened V by 5 bases and J by 0 bases, and 19 bases separated the two germline ends. CDR3 residues: CASSPPPVPAANTGELFF. As DNA, the CDR3 is TGTGCCAGCAGTCCGCCCCCCGTTCCGGCGGCGAACACCGGGGAGCTGTTTTTT.

This chain links TRBV4-2 with TRBJ1-1, with D maybe TRBD1 (5 bases). Looked up from germline, CDR1 is LGHNA and CDR2 is YNFKEQ. The V gene lost 0 bases and the J gene lost 10 bases, with 21 bases spanning the gap. This CDR3 contains 16 residues. The CDR3 region is CASSQDVLNYQGAAFF. CDR3 DNA sequence: TGTGCCAGCAGCCAAGACGTTTTAAATTACCAGGGTGCAGCTTTCTTT.

The chain uses TRBV4-1 and TRBJ2-5, with D perhaps TRBD2 (5 bases). This CDR3 is 14 amino acids long. CDR1 is MGHRA, CDR2 YSYEKL, per germline. With 1 base removed from V and 7 bases from J, the gap between germline ends came to 13 bases. In nucleotides, the CDR3 is TGCGCCAGCAGCCAAGGACCGGGATCTGGGACCCAGTACTTC. Protein sequence: CASSQGPGSGTQYF.

The chain links TRBV6-1 to TRBJ2-5; 9 nucleotides agree with TRBD2. After removal of 5 bases from V and 5 bases from J, the junction contained 12 bases not matched to a gene. Germline V gene data show CDR1 as MNHNS and CDR2 as SASEGT. The CDR3 loop spans 16 amino acids. CDR3 nucleotide sequence: TGTGCCAGCAGTCCACGTCTAGCGGGGACGGGGGAGACCCAGTACTTC. It encodes CASSPRLAGTGETQYF.

This clonotype was detected a few times. The gene calls are TRBV28 and TRBJ2-7; TRBD1 aligns across 7 bases. The V segment lost 1 base and the J segment 4 bases; nucleotides outside the gene matches: 13. Looked up from germline, CDR1 is MDHEN and CDR2 is SYDVKM. The CDR3 sequence is 17 residues long. The CDR3 spells CASSLYQRIGTAYEQYF. The CDR3 DNA sequence: TGTGCCAGCAGTTTATACCAGCGAATAGGGACAGCTTACGAGCAGTACTTC.

About this clonotype: The junction differs from germline at one of its ends, possibly a read error. The genes are TRBV7-2 and TRBJ2-1; TRBD1 agrees at 8 bases. The CDR3 covers 13 residues. The germline gives CDR1 SGHTA, CDR2 FQGNSA. The DNA of the CDR3 is TGTGCCAGCAGCTTAGGAGCCAGGGGGCCGTACCTCTTC. It yields the protein CASSLGARGPYLF.

This clonotype was picked up a small number of times. This chain uses TRBV20-1 with TRBJ2-3; TRBD2 matches at 14 bases. Per germline, CDR1 DFQATT and CDR2 SNEGSKA (reference sequence). The J segment lost 4 bases and the V segment lost 5 bases, leaving 2 bases of the junction unmatched. This CDR3 spans 14 amino acids. The CDR3 reads CSAGLAGGSDTQYF. The CDR3 bases are TGCAGTGCTGGACTAGCGGGAGGATCAGATACGCAGTATTTT.

The gene calls are TRBV27 and TRBJ2-1; D unresolved. The germline gives CDR1 MNHEY, CDR2 SMNVEV (reference sequence). The V end lost 5 bases, the J end lost 5 bases, and 13 bases lay between the germline ends. The CDR3 totals 14 residues. The CDR3 nucleotides read TGTGCCAGCAGTAAGAATATGTTGGACAATGAGCAGTTCTTC. Translating gives CASSKNMLDNEQFF.

This clonotype was recorded many times. The chain carries TRBV9 and TRBJ2-2; D remains ambiguous. Germline V gene lookup returns CDR1 SGDLS and CDR2 YYNGEE. The CDR3 consists of 13 residues. V shed 1 base and J shed 6 bases, with 7 bases lying between them. The CDR3 DNA is TGTGCCAGCAGCGTAAGGGTTTCCGGGGAGCTGTTTTTT. This encodes CASSVRVSGELFF. Supplemented by reference TRBV9 and TRBJ2-2, the full variable domain reads DSGVTQTPKHLITATGQRVTLRCSPRSGDLSVYWYQQSLDQGLQFLIQYYNGEERAKGNILERFSAQQFPDLHSELNLSSLELGDSALYFCASSVRVSGELFFGEGSRLTVL.

In this sample, this clonotype turned up a few times. The chain recombines TRBV29-1 with TRBJ1-2, with D possibly being TRBD1 (5 bases). Between the trimmed V and J ends, which lost 5 bases and 6 bases, there was a span of 19 bases. Germline CDR1 SQVTM, CDR2 ANQGSEA. CDR3 length: 14 amino acids. CDR3 region: CSVSLGGVRNGYTF. The CDR3 nucleotides are TGCAGCGTTTCCCTGGGGGGGGTAAGGAATGGCTACACCTTC.

This clonotype was found a few times. V gene TRBV20-1 combines with J gene TRBJ2-2; D is possibly TRBD2 (7 bases). Germline V CDR1 and CDR2: DFQATT, SNEGSKA (reference sequence). Trimming removed 2 bases at V and 6 bases at J, with 13 bases between. The CDR3 is 14 residues long. For the CDR3, the DNA is TGCAGTGCTAGAATGTGGGGGGGCGCCGGGGAGCTGTTTTTT. It yields the protein CSARMWGGAGELFF.